This T cell receptor beta chain was documented in a study of response to subunit inactivated influenza vaccine. TCRdb reprocessed the RT-PCR reads with MiXCR, giving one entry per CDR3 protein. The table records 530,000 or so distinct CDR3 sequences, 12% of them present only once. CDR3 size: 16 residues. V trimming: 3 bases; J trimming: 5 bases; junction bases outside the gene matches: 10. The germline CDR1 and CDR2 sequences are MNHEY and SMNVEV (reference sequence). The study's findings and limits: The authors suggested that few new T cells are recruited per seasonal influenza vaccination.

With respect to this clonotype: Its antigen is undetermined.

The chain uses TRBV27 and TRBJ2-1, with 7 bases lining up with TRBD1. This TCR was sampled from a man aged 45-65 years who received an inactivated influenza vaccine. Sequenced material: PBMCs from blood, taken on the day of vaccination. CDR3 nucleotides: TGTGCCAGCAGTTTTTTTTTGAGGGGGCGAAACAATGAGCAGTTCTTC. This codes for CASSFFLRGRNNEQFF.